The T cell receptor (beta chain) under discussion was sequenced for a study of blood T cell repertoires in COVID-19. As for the study in general: Specimens from acute and convalescent COVID-19 originated in the United States, Italy and Spain. The analysed material was cDNA or gDNA that came from T cells, B-cell-depleted T cells, or PBMCs.

The ends lost 7 bases at V and 3 bases at J; junction bases unmatched: 7. Germline lookup yields CDR1 MNHEY and CDR2 SVGAGI. The CDR3 totals 15 residues. Per the original data handling: For nucleated cells, counts were estimated from reference gene primer amplification. The table came from immunoSEQ multiplex PCR; TCRdb's copy has only in-frame clones and leaves some out. V, J and clone size were drawn from that table, and D and trimming were deduced from the DNA. The sample consists of 120,000 or so clones, 88% of them appearing once. This clonotype originated in a woman in her forties or fifties with active or convalescent COVID-19. What was sequenced was peripheral blood. The rearrangement uses TRBV6-5 and TRBJ2-1, with 9 positions matching TRBD2. The CDR3 spells CASNGGSGSYNEQFF. The CDR3 DNA reads TGTGCCAGCAACGGGGGTAGCGGGAGCTACAATGAGCAGTTCTTC.